The clone carrying this TCR beta chain was counted a few times. Enrolled ophthalmopathy patients presented with a Clinical Activity Score of at least 3, a NOSPECS grade of at least 4, and disease duration under 3 months. Criteria for exclusion of patients were uncontrolled infection, other autoimmune disease, pregnancy or lactation. Clinicians diagnosed patients from clinical symptoms, serum thyroxine and TRAb, thyroid ultrasound and orbital computed tomography. Germline CDR1 is SEHNR and CDR2 is FQNEAQ (reference sequence). This CDR3 contains 14 residues. V was clipped by 2 bases and J by 2 bases, with 10 bases between them. This entry comes from a study of T cells in Graves' hyperthyroidism and ophthalmopathy. Background on the study: It was at initial diagnosis, before any treatment, that peripheral blood was collected.

RNA transcripts provided the source from which TCR beta CDR3 regions were amplified. A first-round RT-PCR of the TCR CDR3 used the HTBI primer set. TCRdb called the multiplex PCR reads again in MiXCR, with one record for every CDR3 protein. The repertoire has over 500,000 distinct CDR3 sequences, about 15% of them found once; the top ten carry approximately 15%. The origin of this receptor is a young woman with Graves' ophthalmopathy. The sample consisted of blood. This chain joins TRBV7-9 and TRBJ2-7, with D tentatively TRBD1 or TRBD2 (5 bases each). The CDR3 DNA follows: TGTGCCAGCAGCTTAACGGGGCAACCCTACGAGCAGTACTTC. Translation: CASSLTGQPYEQYF. The variable domain in full, completed from reference TRBV7-9 and TRBJ2-7, reads DTGVSQNPRHKITKRGQNVTFRCDPISEHNRLYWYRQTLGQGPEFLTYFQNEAQLEKSRLLSDRFSAERPKGSFSTLEIQRTEQGDSAMYLCASSLTGQPYEQYFGPGTRLTVT.